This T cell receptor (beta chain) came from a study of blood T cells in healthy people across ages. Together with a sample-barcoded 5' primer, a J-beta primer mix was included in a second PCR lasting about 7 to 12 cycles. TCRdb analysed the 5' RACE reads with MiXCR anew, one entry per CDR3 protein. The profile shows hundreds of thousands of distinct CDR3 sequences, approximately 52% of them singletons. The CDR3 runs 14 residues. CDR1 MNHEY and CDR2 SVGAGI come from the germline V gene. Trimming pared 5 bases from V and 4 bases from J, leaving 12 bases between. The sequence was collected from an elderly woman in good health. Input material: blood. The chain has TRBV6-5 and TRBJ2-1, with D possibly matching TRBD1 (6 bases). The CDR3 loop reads CASSERGSYNEQFF. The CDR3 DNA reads TGTGCCAGCAGTGAAAGGGGGTCATACAATGAGCAGTTCTTC.